This paragraph reports one T cell receptor (beta chain). Its antigen is unknown. This entry comes from a study of cytomegalovirus exposure and HLA in healthy donors. The wider study: Genotyping of nearly 400 donors showed that around 86% belonged to the Caucasian-associated ancestry cluster.

The ends were cut back, 0 bases at V and 3 bases at J, with 15 bases in the middle. This CDR3 is 16 amino acids long. Germline V gives CDR1 SGHRS, CDR2 YFSETQ. 60 Vbeta and 13 Jbeta primers were used in PCR. Using immunoSEQ multiplex PCR, the repertoire was profiled, and TCRdb retains in-frame clones only, with some absent. This sample has under 110,000 clones, with over 60% found just once. Notes on the study in general: Listed as cytomegalovirus-associated were 164 TCR beta chains.

The rearrangement joins TRBV5-1 to TRBJ1-2; the D is unclear. Material for sequencing was PBMCs. The clonotype comes from a woman aged 45 to 65 in good health and CMV-seropositive. The CDR3 protein is CASSLEGTLGDYGYTF. The DNA for the CDR3 is TGCGCCAGCAGCTTGGAAGGTACCTTAGGAGACTATGGCTACACCTTC.